A single sample gave rise to the 7 T cell receptor beta chains below, sequenced in a study of radiotherapy plus CTLA-4 blockade in lung cancer. Sequenced by immunoSEQ multiplex PCR; TCRdb stores in-frame clones only, minus some. There are about 120,000 clones in the sample; about nine tenths occur only once, and 5.5% to 7% lies in the top ten. The material was peripheral blood, obtained from a patient treated with radiotherapy plus ipilimumab. The receptor set was obtained from a human donor with non-small cell lung cancer that progressed on radiotherapy plus ipilimumab.

The chain couples TRBV30 to TRBJ1-3; 7 bases match TRBD1. Per the germline V gene, CDR1 is GTSNPN and CDR2 is SVGIG (reference sequence). CDR3 length: 15 residues. V was clipped by 3 bases and J by 0 bases; unmatched bases: 5. For the CDR3, the DNA is TGTGCCTGGAGCAGACAGGGATACTCTGGAAACACCATATATTTT. This codes for CAWSRQGYSGNTIYF.

The chain couples TRBV5-1 to TRBJ2-2; D remains unclear. The V gene lost 1 base and the J gene lost 0 bases, with 4 bases spanning the gap. Germline V lookup: CDR1 SGHRS, CDR2 YFSETQ. The CDR3 sequence is 14 residues long. This CDR3 reads CASSLYSNTGELFF. For the CDR3, the DNA is TGCGCCAGCAGCTTGTACTCGAACACCGGGGAGCTGTTTTTT.

In nucleotides, the CDR3 is TGTGCCAGTAGTACTCCGGGACAGGGGCTTCATGAGCAGTTCTTC. Translating it yields CASSTPGQGLHEQFF. The chain recombines TRBV19 with TRBJ2-1, with TRBD1 matching 10 bases. Germline loops: CDR1 LNHDA, CDR2 SQIVND (reference sequence). Trimming took 4 bases from V and 8 from J; bases not matched to a gene: 8. The CDR3 runs to 15 residues.

The V call is TRBV7-9, the J call TRBJ2-1, with D unresolved. V lost 2 bases and J 10 bases, leaving 9 bases between the germline ends. This CDR3 region has 12 residues. The germline V gene has CDR1 SEHNR and CDR2 FQNEAQ (reference sequence). Written as DNA, the CDR3 is TGTGCCAGCAGCTTACCAGTCGAAGAGCAGTTCTTC. Its protein is CASSLPVEEQFF. The full variable domain, completed using reference TRBV7-9 and TRBJ2-1, is DTGVSQNPRHKITKRGQNVTFRCDPISEHNRLYWYRQTLGQGPEFLTYFQNEAQLEKSRLLSDRFSAERPKGSFSTLEIQRTEQGDSAMYLCASSLPVEEQFFGPGTRLTVL.

The V call is TRBV6-1, the J call TRBJ2-7, with 10 bases fitting TRBD1. CDR3 size: 15 residues. The trim removed 8 bases at V and 5 bases at J, leaving 12 bases unmatched. Germline values: CDR1 MNHNS, CDR2 SASEGT. The CDR3 DNA follows: TGTGCCAGCCTAGCAGGAGACAGGGGGCATGACGAGCAGTACTTC. It encodes CASLAGDRGHDEQYF.

The chain carries TRBV30 and TRBJ1-5; D is unclear. Germline CDR1 reads GTSNPN; CDR2 reads SVGIG (reference sequence). V lost 0 bases to trimming and J lost 2 bases, with 14 bases between them. CDR3 length: 16 amino acids. CDR3 nucleotides: TGTGCCTGGAGTGTATCGGGGTCGGGCGGCAATCAGCCCCAGCATTTT. Protein product: CAWSVSGSGGNQPQHF.

This clone has only a few counts. J is TRBJ1-2 and V is TRBV28; D is perhaps TRBD1 (5 bases). There are 12 residues in the CDR3. Trimming took 5 bases from V and 6 from J, leaving 10 bases between them. In germline, CDR1 is MDHEN, CDR2 SYDVKM. The CDR3: CASSLGTHGYTF. DNA of the CDR3: TGTGCCAGCAGTCTAGGGACGCATGGCTACACCTTC.